The 8 T cell receptor beta chains below come from one sample, sequenced in a study of T cell repertoires in ileal Crohn's disease. Profiling relied on immunoSEQ multiplex PCR, and the TCRdb table lists in-frame clones only, not all of them. The sample records 15,000 to 20,000 clones, roughly 70% being singletons. The specimen was ileal tissue. The receptors come from an adult with Crohn's disease.

This clone was counted only a few times. V and J are TRBV6-1 and TRBJ2-1; 7 bases are a match to TRBD2. Germline V gives CDR1 MNHNS, CDR2 SASEGT. This CDR3 is 14 amino acids long. V was clipped by 8 bases and J by 4 bases; unmatched bases: 8. The CDR3 loop is CASDAGLEYNEQFF. CDR3 DNA sequence: TGTGCCAGCGACGCCGGACTAGAGTACAATGAGCAGTTCTTC.

The chain carries TRBV6-6 and TRBJ2-7, with TRBD1 matching 9 bases. With 2 bases clipped from V and 2 bases from J, the junction kept 4 bases outside the gene matches. This CDR3 has 15 amino acids. Germline CDR1 MNHNY, CDR2 SVGAGI (reference sequence). The DNA of the CDR3 is TGTGCCAGCAGTTACCCACAGGGGGCGGCCTACGAGCAGTACTTC. As protein: CASSYPQGAAYEQYF.

Relative to its sample, this clone is medium-sized. The genes are TRBV6-4 and TRBJ2-3, with 16 bases fitting TRBD2. The CDR3 has 16 amino acids. The V gene's germline CDR1 is MRHNA and CDR2 SNTAGT. V was clipped by 2 bases and J by 4 bases; unmatched bases: 0. CDR3 nucleotides: TGTGCCAGCAGTGACGGGACTAGCGGGGGGGCAGATACGCAGTATTTT. Protein: CASSDGTSGGADTQYF.

This rearrangement joins TRBV27 to TRBJ1-6; 7 bases map to TRBD1. The CDR3 length is 14 residues. The junction had 6 bases not matched to a gene; V was cut back by 4 bases and J by 9 bases. In germline, CDR1 is MNHEY, CDR2 SMNVEV (reference sequence). DNA of the CDR3: TGTGCCAGCAGTTCGCGACAGGGAACTTCACCCCTCCACTTT. It codes for CASSSRQGTSPLHF.

The chain employs TRBV5-1 and TRBJ2-3, with 7 bases identical to TRBD1. The V gene end was trimmed by 2 bases and the J gene end by 6 bases; junction bases not matched to a gene: 9. CDR1 and CDR2 from the germline V gene are SGHRS and YFSETQ. The CDR3 has 15 residues. Written as DNA, the CDR3 is TGCGCCAGCAGCTTAGGACAGGCCGCTAGGGATACGCAGTATTTT. Amino acids: CASSLGQAARDTQYF.

The chain combines TRBV7-9 with TRBJ1-1, with D possibly TRBD1 on 6 matching bases. Germline V gives CDR1 SEHNR, CDR2 FQNEAQ (reference sequence). The CDR3 sequence is 15 residues long. V dropped 3 bases and J dropped 1 base, with 12 bases sitting between them. Here the CDR3 reads CASSLDSFGNTEAFF. Here the CDR3 DNA reads TGTGCCAGCAGCTTGGACAGTTTCGGGAACACTGAAGCTTTCTTT.

The rearrangement uses TRBV5-1 and TRBJ1-1; weak D call: TRBD1 (6 bases). This CDR3 has 15 amino acids. V shed 0 bases and J shed 7 bases, with 16 bases lying between them. CDR1 and CDR2 (germline): SGHRS, YFSETQ. CDR3 region: CASSLGVQGYSEAFF. CDR3 sequence (DNA): TGCGCCAGCAGCTTGGGGGTACAGGGCTACAGTGAAGCTTTCTTT.

The CDR3 DNA is TGTGCCAGCAGTGAAGGGCCAGGGCGAGGCTACACCTTC. It codes for CASSEGPGRGYTF. The rearrangement links TRBV2 to TRBJ1-2; D perhaps matches TRBD1 (5 bases). The CDR3 has 13 amino acids. From germline, CDR1 is SNHLY and CDR2 FYNNEI. Trimming shortened V by 1 base and J by 8 bases, and 11 bases separated the two germline ends.